This record covers a single T cell receptor beta chain. Its binding antigen is unknown. No clone much larger than this one lies a single base away; base qualities are absent. The CDR3, cysteine through phenylalanine, is 15 amino acids long. Only the CDR3 DNA is retained, 45 bases long and in frame from the first base. Taken from the germline V gene (reference sequence), the CDR1 and CDR2 loops are SGHKS and YYEKEE. V is pared back by 0 bases and J by 0 bases, with 10 bases lying between the germline termini. The sample comes from a study of T-cell reconstitution after alpha-beta-depleted transplantation in children (dated by TCRdb to the mid-2010s). At the level of the whole study: T-cell immune reconstitution after TCRalphabeta/CD19-depleted allogeneic hematopoietic cell transplantation in children was quantitatively tracked in the study by means of TCR repertoire profiling.

Receptor amplification or capture employed PCR. The listed sequencing device is Illumina HiSeq 2500. TCR libraries were prepared with molecular barcoding, using unique molecular identifiers to normalize TCRbeta repertoire quantification. The public reads were quality trimmed at Q25 with fastp and then assembled into clones with MiXCR by TCRdb, keeping productive beta chains. Rows merge per CDR3 protein into single entries with the most common DNA and genes. The sample table contains roughly 300,000 distinct CDR3 sequences; only one count was recorded for around 10% of them. The ten top clones hold around 2.5% of the sample.

This material consisted of PBMCs from the stem cell graft donor, taken from the stem cell graft. This clonotype was obtained from a human donor who donated a stem cell graft to a child with acute lymphoblastic leukemia. Recombination connected TRBV5-5 to TRBJ2-7, with no confident D gene call. The CDR3 has the sequence CASSLAPENSYEQYF. DNA sequence: TGTGCCAGCAGCTTGGCGCCGGAAAACTCCTACGAGCAGTACTTC.